Listed below are T cell receptor beta chains from one sample, sequenced in a study of blood T cell repertoires in COVID-19. Here immunoSEQ multiplex PCR was the method, and the copy in TCRdb shows in-frame clones only, minus some. The sample lists approximately 240,000 clones, approximately 79% occurring once. The material sequenced was peripheral blood. The source of these receptors is a woman aged 40 to 50 with active or convalescent COVID-19. Both conserved end residues are part of each CDR3. Each record gives: CDR3 DNA, CDR3 protein, clone size, V gene, D gene, J gene. The D gene is left open where the match is weak. Expanded clones are given a class, and other clones once, few, many or no size at all.

DNA: TGTGCCTGGAGTTCGGGAATAAATGAAAAACTGTTTTTT
CDR3: CAWSSGINEKLFF
size: .
V: TRBV30
D: .
J: TRBJ1-4

DNA: TGTGCCAGCAGCTTCTCCCCAAGCGGGGGGGCCTGGAATGAGCAGTTCTTC
CDR3: CASSFSPSGGAWNEQFF
size: .
V: TRBV11-3
D: TRBD2
J: TRBJ2-1

DNA: TGTGCCAGCAGTTTAGGGGGGACAGGGGCTAACACTGAAGCTTTCTTT
CDR3: CASSLGGTGANTEAFF
size: .
V: TRBV28
D: TRBD1
J: TRBJ1-1

DNA: TGTGCCAGCAGTTCTGACAGGGGGCTTTCACCCCTCCACTTT
CDR3: CASSSDRGLSPLHF
size: .
V: TRBV6-5
D: TRBD1
J: TRBJ1-6

DNA: TGTGCCAGCGCTGGGACTAGCGGGCGGGATACGCAGTATTTT
CDR3: CASAGTSGRDTQYF
size: .
V: TRBV27
D: TRBD2
J: TRBJ2-3

DNA: TGTGCCAGCAGGGCAGGTCCCTATCAGCCCCAGCATTTT
CDR3: CASRAGPYQPQHF
size: .
V: TRBV6-5
D: .
J: TRBJ1-5

DNA: TGTGCCAGTAGTTTACAGGGAATGAACACTGAAGCTTTCTTT
CDR3: CASSLQGMNTEAFF
size: .
V: TRBV19
D: .
J: TRBJ1-1

DNA: TGTGCCAGCAGTCAGTCAAGCCGGGGGGGGACTGAAGCTTTCTTT
CDR3: CASSQSSRGGTEAFF
size: .
V: TRBV6-2/TRBV6-3
D: .
J: TRBJ1-1

DNA: TGTGCCAGCAGCTTCGTCAATCAGCCCCAGCATTTT
CDR3: CASSFVNQPQHF
size: .
V: TRBV7-2
D: .
J: TRBJ1-5

DNA: TGTGCCAGCCAGAGACAGGGAACTGGGGCCAACGTCCTGACTTTC
CDR3: CASQRQGTGANVLTF
size: few
V: TRBV28
D: TRBD1
J: TRBJ2-6

DNA: TGTGCCAGCAGTTACTCGTCGCGGGGGGGCACAGATACGCAGTATTTT
CDR3: CASSYSSRGGTDTQYF
size: .
V: TRBV6-5
D: TRBD2
J: TRBJ2-3

DNA: TGTGCCAGCAGTCTTCGGGGGGTTAATTCACCCCTCCACTTT
CDR3: CASSLRGVNSPLHF
size: .
V: TRBV28
D: .
J: TRBJ1-6

DNA: TGCGCCAGCAGCTTCGCCGGGGGGTCAGATACGCAGTATTTT
CDR3: CASSFAGGSDTQYF
size: .
V: TRBV5-1
D: TRBD2
J: TRBJ2-3

DNA: TGCAGCGTTGTTTCACCGAGCTCTGGAAACACCATATATTTT
CDR3: CSVVSPSSGNTIYF
size: .
V: TRBV29-1
D: .
J: TRBJ1-3

DNA: TGTGCCAGCAGCCCCCCGGGACAGGGTGCCGTCTGGAGCAATCAGCCCCAGCATTTT
CDR3: CASSPPGQGAVWSNQPQHF
size: .
V: TRBV21-1
D: .
J: TRBJ1-5

DNA: TGTGCCAGCAGCCTGGGTCCCGGAGGCACTGAAGCTTTCTTT
CDR3: CASSLGPGGTEAFF
size: .
V: TRBV3-1/TRBV3-2
D: .
J: TRBJ1-1

DNA: TGTGCCAGCAGCCGTCGACTAGCGGGGGGGCCTCCTAGCACAGATACGCAGTATTTT
CDR3: CASSRRLAGGPPSTDTQYF
size: .
V: TRBV7-3
D: TRBD2
J: TRBJ2-3

DNA: TGTGCCAGCTCGGACCGGGATTTAGGGGGCAACACTGAAGCTTTCTTT
CDR3: CASSDRDLGGNTEAFF
size: many
V: TRBV18
D: TRBD1
J: TRBJ1-1

DNA: TGTGCCAGCTCGGTGGGAGACGCCGGATTAGAGGGAAACACCATATATTTT
CDR3: CASSVGDAGLEGNTIYF
size: .
V: TRBV18
D: .
J: TRBJ1-3

DNA: TGTGCCAGCAGTTTGGGAGGCCCAGGGTCACCCCTCCACTTT
CDR3: CASSLGGPGSPLHF
size: .
V: TRBV28
D: .
J: TRBJ1-6

DNA: TGCGCCAGCAGCCCGGGACAAGCACCCTCTAGGTACCAAGAGACCCAGTACTTC
CDR3: CASSPGQAPSRYQETQYF
size: .
V: TRBV5-1
D: .
J: TRBJ2-5

DNA: TGTGCCAGCAGCTTAAGCGGGGGGAACACTGAAGCTTTCTTT
CDR3: CASSLSGGNTEAFF
size: .
V: TRBV7-3
D: .
J: TRBJ1-1

DNA: TGTGCCTGGAGCAGAATGAACACTGAAGCTTTCTTT
CDR3: CAWSRMNTEAFF
size: .
V: TRBV30
D: .
J: TRBJ1-1

DNA: TGCGCCAGCGGGACCGGGGACAGGGTTAACACTGAAGCTTTCTTT
CDR3: CASGTGDRVNTEAFF
size: .
V: TRBV5-1
D: TRBD1
J: TRBJ1-1

DNA: TGTGCCAGCAGTTACTCGCCGTCCGGGGAGGGACGGGAGACCCAGTACTTC
CDR3: CASSYSPSGEGRETQYF
size: once
V: TRBV6-7
D: TRBD2
J: TRBJ2-5

DNA: TGTGCCAGCAGCTTAGACGGCAGGGGCACCGGGGAGCTGTTTTTT
CDR3: CASSLDGRGTGELFF
size: .
V: TRBV11-3
D: .
J: TRBJ2-2

DNA: TGCGCCAGCAGCTCCACCGGGACAGGGAACGAAAAACTGTTTTTT
CDR3: CASSSTGTGNEKLFF
size: .
V: TRBV5-1
D: TRBD1
J: TRBJ1-4

DNA: TGTGCCAGCAGCACAGGACAGCGGGGGGATACGCAGTATTTT
CDR3: CASSTGQRGDTQYF
size: .
V: TRBV3-1/TRBV3-2
D: TRBD2
J: TRBJ2-3

DNA: TGTGCCAGCAGCCAAGTAGGGCAGGGGCTGAATGAGCAGTTCTTC
CDR3: CASSQVGQGLNEQFF
size: .
V: TRBV3-1/TRBV3-2
D: .
J: TRBJ2-1

DNA: TGTGCCAGCAGTTCTAACCCTACCGTGGGCCAGCCCCAGCATTTT
CDR3: CASSSNPTVGQPQHF
size: .
V: TRBV27
D: .
J: TRBJ1-5

DNA: TGTGCCAGCAGCCCTGGACAGGGAGGGCAAGAGACCCAGTACTTC
CDR3: CASSPGQGGQETQYF
size: few
V: TRBV11-3
D: .
J: TRBJ2-5

DNA: TGTGCCAGCAGCCAAGATCGAGGACAGTCACAGCCCCAGCATTTT
CDR3: CASSQDRGQSQPQHF
size: .
V: TRBV3-1/TRBV3-2
D: .
J: TRBJ1-5

DNA: TGTGCCAGCAGCTCCAGGGGGCTGGGAGACAATGAGCAGTTCTTC
CDR3: CASSSRGLGDNEQFF
size: .
V: TRBV5-5
D: TRBD1
J: TRBJ2-1

DNA: TGTGCCAGTAGTCCCCAAAGGACAGATTCTGGAAACACCATATATTTT
CDR3: CASSPQRTDSGNTIYF
size: .
V: TRBV19
D: .
J: TRBJ1-3

DNA: TGTGCCATCAGTGAGCGCGGGACAGGGAACACTGAAGCTTTCTTT
CDR3: CAISERGTGNTEAFF
size: .
V: TRBV10-3
D: TRBD1
J: TRBJ1-1

DNA: TGTGCCACTAGGGGCGCAAACATTCAGTACTTC
CDR3: CATRGANIQYF
size: .
V: TRBV15
D: .
J: TRBJ2-4

DNA: TGTGCCAGCAGCCAAGTCGCGGGGGGTCCTAACACCGGGGAGCTGTTTTTT
CDR3: CASSQVAGGPNTGELFF
size: few
V: TRBV3-1/TRBV3-2
D: TRBD2
J: TRBJ2-2

DNA: TGTGCCAGCAGCTTAGCCCTTTCGGGTGGCTACACCTTC
CDR3: CASSLALSGGYTF
size: .
V: TRBV7-9
D: .
J: TRBJ1-2

DNA: TGTGCCAGCAGCTCCGGGGGGAATATAGAGACCCAGTACTTC
CDR3: CASSSGGNIETQYF
size: many
V: TRBV7-3
D: TRBD2
J: TRBJ2-5

DNA: TGTGCCAGCAGCCAAGACGGACAGGGTCGAACGTATGGCTACACCTTC
CDR3: CASSQDGQGRTYGYTF
size: .
V: TRBV14
D: TRBD1
J: TRBJ1-2

DNA: TGTGCTAGCAGCCCCAGGACAGGGAGCTCCTACAATGAGCAGTTCTTC
CDR3: CASSPRTGSSYNEQFF
size: .
V: TRBV7-7
D: TRBD1
J: TRBJ2-1

DNA: TGTGCCAGTAGCATAGCGGGGGGGACCTACAATGAGCAGTTCTTC
CDR3: CASSIAGGTYNEQFF
size: .
V: TRBV19
D: TRBD2
J: TRBJ2-1

DNA: TGTGCCAGCAGTCCACACAGGGGCTCCTATAATTCACCCCTCCACTTT
CDR3: CASSPHRGSYNSPLHF
size: .
V: TRBV28
D: TRBD1
J: TRBJ1-6

DNA: TGTGCCAGCAGCCCCAGGGATACTGGGGCCAACGTCCTGACTTTC
CDR3: CASSPRDTGANVLTF
size: .
V: TRBV9
D: .
J: TRBJ2-6

DNA: TGTGCCAGCAGCTTCTTTAAAGAGACCCAGTACTTC
CDR3: CASSFFKETQYF
size: .
V: TRBV7-6
D: .
J: TRBJ2-5